This T cell receptor beta chain was sequenced in a study of cytomegalovirus exposure and HLA in healthy donors. The CDR3 spans 10 residues. Trimming took off 3 bases at V and 9 bases at J, with 5 bases between the two ends. CDR1 is MDHEN, CDR2 SYDVKM, per germline. Study-wide points: Later analysis demonstrated an association between a missense DCLRE1C variant and TCR beta V- and J-gene trimming.

Primers for the PCR totalled 60 Vbeta and 13 Jbeta. The repertoire was sequenced with immunoSEQ multiplex PCR; TCRdb's copy has only in-frame clones and lacks some. The data show 120,000 or so clones, with roughly 15% seen just once and approximately 2.9% held by the top ten. As for this clone: Antigen: not known.

The sequenced sample was PBMCs. The chain joins TRBV28 to TRBJ1-1, with no clear D. The TCR comes from a female donor in good health and CMV-seropositive. CDR3 bases: TGTGCCAGCAGTTTTCAGAAAGCTTTCTTT. Amino acid sequence: CASSFQKAFF.